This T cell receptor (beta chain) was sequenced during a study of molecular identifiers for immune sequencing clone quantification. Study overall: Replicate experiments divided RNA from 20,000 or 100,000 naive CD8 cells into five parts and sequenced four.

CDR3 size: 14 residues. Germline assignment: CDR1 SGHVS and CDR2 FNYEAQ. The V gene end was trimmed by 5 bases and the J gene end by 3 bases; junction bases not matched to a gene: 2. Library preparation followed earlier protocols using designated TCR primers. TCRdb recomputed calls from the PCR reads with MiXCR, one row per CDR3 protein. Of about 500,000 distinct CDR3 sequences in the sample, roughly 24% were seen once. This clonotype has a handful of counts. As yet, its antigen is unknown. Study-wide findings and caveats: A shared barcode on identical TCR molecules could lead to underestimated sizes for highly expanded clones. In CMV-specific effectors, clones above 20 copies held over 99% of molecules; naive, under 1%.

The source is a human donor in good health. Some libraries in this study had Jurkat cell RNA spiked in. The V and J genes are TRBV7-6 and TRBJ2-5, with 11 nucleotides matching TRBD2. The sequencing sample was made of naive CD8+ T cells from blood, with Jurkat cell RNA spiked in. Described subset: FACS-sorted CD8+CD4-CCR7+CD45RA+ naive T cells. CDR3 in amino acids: CASSMGLAEETQYF. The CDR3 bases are TGTGCCAGCAGCATGGGACTAGCGGAAGAGACCCAGTACTTC.